Reported below is one T cell receptor beta chain. Measured with immunoSEQ multiplex PCR; TCRdb has only the in-frame clones, and not every one. The sample has 2 million to 2.5 million clones; around 90% are singletons. J was trimmed by 5 bases and V by 0 bases; bases with no gene match: 2. CDR1 and CDR2 (germline): ENHRY, SYGVKD. The CDR3 runs to 15 residues. This record comes from a study of shared clonotypes between healthy human individuals. The sequenced sample consisted of naive CD4+ T cells from PBMCs. Subset defined: CD45RA+ positively selected. The chain is built from TRBV10-3 and TRBJ2-1, with 9 bases that match TRBD2. This receptor was identified in a man between 18 and 29 years old in good health. Some clones in this sample may be carry-over from other donors' samples. CDR3 residues: CAISESREGNNEQFF. Here the CDR3 DNA reads TGTGCCATCAGTGAGTCGCGGGAGGGAAACAATGAGCAGTTCTTC.